These T cell receptor beta chains were read from a single sample in a study of T-cell memory formation after mild COVID-19. TCRdb used MiXCR to reprocess the 5' RACE reads, holding one entry per CDR3 protein. The table lists 470,000 or so distinct CDR3 sequences, 18% of them singletons, with approximately 13% in the top ten. The specimen was PBMCs or a T cell subset sorted from them (not recorded which). The receptors shown here come from an adult woman who had mild COVID-19 (a few samples of this study predate the infection). Cell type and time point are not known. The conserved cysteine and the conserved F or W are not part of the CDR3 here. The D gene is left open where the match is weak. Size is stated for part of the rows, as once, few or many counts, or as a class when the clone is expanded.

v_gene	abundance	j_gene	d_gene	CDR3aa
TRBV27	many	TRBJ2-3	TRBD2	ASSASGGRGTDTQY
TRBV18	few	TRBJ2-7	TRBD1	ASSLLSGTAYEQY
TRBV6-2/TRBV6-3	.	TRBJ1-5	.	ASSSGGFGQPQH
TRBV15	few	TRBJ1-5	TRBD1	ATSRGTGVNQPQH
TRBV6-6	.	TRBJ2-3	.	ASSYEALSTDTQY
TRBV11-2	few	TRBJ2-5	.	ASSSPPGNAQETQY
TRBV5-5	few	TRBJ2-3	TRBD2	ASSLSLAGPDTQY
TRBV24-1	.	TRBJ2-7	.	ATSDGGLGHYEQY
TRBV3-1	few	TRBJ1-2	TRBD1	ASSQDGTGVNYGYT
TRBV6-2/TRBV6-3	.	TRBJ2-7	.	ASSYSPRRIFYEQY
TRBV27	few	TRBJ1-4	.	ASSLRRNEKLF
TRBV4-3	many	TRBJ2-3	.	ASSQEGDFGRTDTQY
TRBV24-1	few	TRBJ1-2	.	ATSDFSSARGYT
TRBV30	few	TRBJ2-1	TRBD1	AWSVGTAINEQF
TRBV19	.	TRBJ2-6	TRBD2	ASSSPAGSGANVLT
TRBV20-1	.	TRBJ2-7	.	SAMGGYEQY
TRBV7-9	.	TRBJ1-2	.	ASSYGDYYGYT
TRBV12-3/TRBV12-4	.	TRBJ2-1	.	ASSPGGHNEQF
TRBV6-1	few	TRBJ1-2	.	ASSEDVSGHLLYGYT
TRBV7-7	.	TRBJ2-7	TRBD1	ASSPHRGSSYEQY
TRBV20-1	.	TRBJ2-7	.	SAIGTRHEQY
TRBV7-3	few	TRBJ1-3	TRBD1	ASSPTGGWGTIY
TRBV5-4	few	TRBJ2-1	.	ASSPVMSSYNEQF
TRBV7-9	few	TRBJ1-1	.	ASSLGQGMPITEAF
TRBV7-8	.	TRBJ2-1	TRBD1	ASSLERRTGVTYNEQF
TRBV5-1	many	TRBJ1-1	.	ASSFQVNTEAF
TRBV19	.	TRBJ2-1	TRBD2	ASSTLAGSSYNEQF
TRBV30	few	TRBJ1-2	TRBD1	AWTHGTGWALNYGYT
TRBV11-2	.	TRBJ2-3	.	ASSSRRTNTDTQY
TRBV5-4	.	TRBJ2-6	.	ASSLGYGSLPAGFSGANVLT
TRBV6-6	.	TRBJ2-1	TRBD2	ASSYSRTSDEQF
TRBV20-1	.	TRBJ2-7	TRBD1	SARDPLQGASYEQY
TRBV4-2	.	TRBJ2-3	.	ASSPFGGTDTQY
TRBV30	few	TRBJ2-6	TRBD1	AWGQGVGANVLT
TRBV3-1	.	TRBJ2-1	.	ASSPRDSAAIPYNEQF
TRBV7-9	many	TRBJ2-1	.	ASSPVGNEQF
TRBV2	many	TRBJ2-7	TRBD2	ASRQTSGAYEQY
TRBV24-1	.	TRBJ2-2	.	ATKLGELF